Presented here are 5 T cell receptor beta chains from one specimen sequenced in a study of blood T cell repertoires in COVID-19. Libraries were prepared by immunoSEQ multiplex PCR; TCRdb keeps only in-frame clonotypes and omits some of them. This sample has approximately 64,000 clones, with roughly 77% found just once. Specimen: peripheral blood. These receptors were obtained from a woman in her 70s with acute or convalescent COVID-19.

The chain links TRBV29-1 to TRBJ1-1; 8 nucleotides line up with TRBD1. V was clipped by 7 bases and J by 0 bases; unmatched bases: 4. CDR1 is SQVTM, CDR2 ANQGSEA, per germline. CDR3 length equals 13 residues. CDR3 DNA: TGCAGCGCCACGACAGGGGTGAACACTGAAGCTTTCTTT. This gives the protein CSATTGVNTEAFF.

This clone was seen only a few times. The chain carries TRBV5-1 and TRBJ1-5; no clear D gene. The CDR3 totals 15 residues. Per germline, CDR1 SGHRS and CDR2 YFSETQ. V was trimmed by 0 bases and J by 4 bases, leaving 11 bases between them. DNA of the CDR3: TGCGCCAGCAGCTTGGAGGGAGGAGTGAATCAGCCCCAGCATTTT. Its translation: CASSLEGGVNQPQHF.

J is TRBJ1-5 and V is TRBV19; the match to TRBD1 covers 7 bases. The CDR3 totals 14 residues. The J segment lost 2 bases and the V segment lost 3 bases, leaving 1 base of the junction unmatched. Per the germline V gene, CDR1 is LNHDA and CDR2 is SQIVND (reference sequence). The CDR3 loop reads CASSIQGGNQPQHF. CDR3 DNA sequence: TGTGCCAGTAGTATTCAGGGGGGCAATCAGCCCCAGCATTTT.

The V and J genes are TRBV5-1 and TRBJ2-2; possibly TRBD2 for D (5 bases). V was trimmed by 0 bases and J by 2 bases, leaving 20 bases between them. CDR1 is SGHRS, CDR2 YFSETQ, per germline. The CDR3 is 19 residues long. For the CDR3, the DNA is TGCGCCAGCAGCTTGGCCTTTCCGAGGACTGTCAAAAACACCGGGGAGCTGTTTTTT. As protein: CASSLAFPRTVKNTGELFF.

The V gene is TRBV28, the J gene TRBJ2-1; a possible D gene is TRBD2 (6 bases). V was cut by 5 bases and J by 1 base, with 24 bases left in between. CDR1 is MDHEN and CDR2 is SYDVKM in the germline V gene. The CDR3 runs 19 residues. The CDR3 sequence is CASSLSPWGSGGSYNEQFF. CDR3 DNA: TGTGCCAGCAGTCTGTCCCCCTGGGGTAGCGGTGGTTCCTACAATGAGCAGTTCTTC.